The next 22 T cell receptor beta chains were all read from a single sample in a study of type 1 regulatory T cells. Their antigens remain unidentified. Study-wide points: Tr1 cells had a more restricted TCR repertoire than non-Tr1 cells.

In TCRdb, the reads were re-called with MiXCR into one record per CDR3 protein. The sample lists 60,000 to 75,000 distinct CDR3 sequences, less than 25% occurring once. Sequences were obtained from cultured type 1 regulatory T (Tr1) cells, either the whole culture or a sorted fraction (not recorded which). The receptor set was obtained from a human donor in good health.

This clonotype was counted many times. V usage is TRBV19 and J usage is TRBJ1-1, with D uncertain. This CDR3 is built from 16 residues. From germline, CDR1 is LNHDA and CDR2 SQIVND (reference sequence). Trimming removed 8 bases at V and 0 bases at J, with 19 bases between. The CDR3 loop is CASVDPRRGLNTEAFF. Here the CDR3 DNA reads TGTGCCAGTGTGGACCCCCGGCGAGGGTTGAACACTGAAGCTTTCTTT.

This clonotype occurred once. The V and J genes are TRBV7-2 and TRBJ2-7, with a weak D call TRBD2 (6 bases). Germline V lookup: CDR1 SGHTA, CDR2 FQGNSA. The CDR3 sequence is 15 residues long. V lost 5 bases and J 0 bases, leaving 14 bases between the germline ends. The CDR3 sequence is CASSHTRDFSYEQYF. CDR3 in DNA: TGTGCCAGCAGCCACACCCGGGACTTCTCCTACGAGCAGTACTTC.

This chain connects TRBV30 to TRBJ1-1; no clear D gene. Per the germline V gene, CDR1 is GTSNPN and CDR2 is SVGIG (reference sequence). V was shortened by 4 bases and J by 0 bases, with 15 bases between the two germline ends. The CDR3 loop spans 15 amino acids. CDR3 in DNA: TGTGCCTGGACAGGAAAAGGACGGCTGAACACTGAAGCTTTCTTT. It specifies CAWTGKGRLNTEAFF.

This chain uses TRBV5-1 with TRBJ2-3; 7 bases agree with TRBD2. The CDR3 has 16 amino acids. Germline loops: CDR1 SGHRS, CDR2 YFSETQ. V shed 0 bases, J shed 4 bases, and the junction held 8 bases outside the gene matches. CDR3 in amino acids: CASSLDRGGPADTQYF. The CDR3 DNA is TGCGCCAGCAGCTTGGACCGCGGGGGTCCCGCAGATACGCAGTATTTT.

The CDR3 here is CASSSSRLRQGGYNEQFF. The CDR3, as DNA: TGTGCCAGCAGCTCCTCACGATTAAGACAGGGGGGATACAATGAGCAGTTCTTC. The chain recombines TRBV5-6 with TRBJ2-1; 9 nucleotides match TRBD1. The CDR3 consists of 18 residues. Germline assignment: CDR1 SGHDT and CDR2 YYEEEE. The V gene end was trimmed by 3 bases and the J gene end by 4 bases; junction bases not matched to a gene: 14.

J is TRBJ1-2 and V is TRBV5-1, with D maybe TRBD1 (6 bases). Germline V gene sequence: CDR1 SGHRS, CDR2 YFSETQ. CDR3 length equals 14 residues. Trimming shortened V by 2 bases and J by 6 bases, and 14 bases separated the two germline ends. As DNA, the CDR3 is TGCGCCAGCAGCTTTACTACAGGGCTCGATGGCTACACCTTC. Amino acid sequence: CASSFTTGLDGYTF.

V and J are TRBV4-2 and TRBJ1-5; 8 bases fit TRBD1. Per germline, CDR1 LGHNA and CDR2 YNFKEQ. The CDR3 is 15 residues long. V shed 0 bases and J 2 bases; nucleotides not matched to a gene: 0. In DNA form, the CDR3 reads TGTGCCAGCAGCCAAGAACAGGGGGGCAATCAGCCCCAGCATTTT. This codes for CASSQEQGGNQPQHF.

The chain recombines TRBV7-9 with TRBJ1-1; D gene ambiguous. V was cut by 8 bases and J by 0 bases, with 10 bases left in between. The CDR3 extends over 13 amino acids. In germline, CDR1 is SEHNR, CDR2 FQNEAQ (reference sequence). The CDR3 region has the DNA TGTGCCAGCCTTTGGGGTGTGAACACTGAAGCTTTCTTT. Amino acids: CASLWGVNTEAFF.

V is TRBV4-2 and J is TRBJ2-7; D is perhaps TRBD1 or TRBD2 (5 bases each). V was shortened by 1 base and J by 3 bases, with 13 bases between the two germline ends. From germline, CDR1 is LGHNA and CDR2 YNFKEQ. This CDR3 comprises 15 residues. CDR3 in DNA: TGTGCCAGCAGCCAAGTGCAGTTGGGGGACTACGAGCAGTACTTC. Its protein product is CASSQVQLGDYEQYF.

This clonotype was counted ten times or more. The rearrangement joins TRBV5-1 to TRBJ2-5, with 7 bases identical to TRBD2. This CDR3 has 16 amino acids. The V segment lost 4 bases and the J segment 5 bases; nucleotides outside the gene matches: 14. Germline V lookup: CDR1 SGHRS, CDR2 YFSETQ. For the CDR3, the DNA is TGCGCCAGCAGCGCAGGGAGGCTAGCGGAGGCGGAGACCCAGTACTTC. Protein sequence: CASSAGRLAEAETQYF.

This clonotype is medium-sized in the sample. The chain uses TRBV7-2 and TRBJ1-5; D is unclear. The V end lost 2 bases, the J end lost 9 bases, and 14 bases lay between the germline ends. The CDR3 has 14 residues. Germline V gene lookup returns CDR1 SGHTA and CDR2 FQGNSA. The CDR3 loop reads CASSLNSASGPQHF. DNA of the CDR3: TGTGCCAGCAGCTTAAATTCCGCCTCCGGGCCCCAGCATTTT. The whole variable domain, remainder taken from reference TRBV7-2 and TRBJ1-5, is GAGVSQSPSNKVTEKGKDVELRCDPISGHTALYWYRQSLGQGLEFLIYFQGNSAPDKSGLPSDRFSAERTGGSVSTLTIQRTQQEDSAVYLCASSLNSASGPQHFGDGTRLSIL.

There are a few counts of this clonotype. The rearrangement joins TRBV12-3 or TRBV12-4 to TRBJ2-2, with 12 bases aligning to TRBD2. The CDR3 runs 16 residues. V lost 2 bases and J lost 7; bases outside the gene matches: 5. As DNA, the CDR3 is TGTGCCAGCAGTTTACGGACTAGCGGGACCGGCGGGGAGCTGTTTTTT. Encoded protein: CASSLRTSGTGGELFF.

The V call is TRBV20-1, the J call TRBJ2-7, with D tentatively TRBD2 (6 bases). Per germline, CDR1 DFQATT and CDR2 SNEGSKA (reference sequence). The ends were cut back, 7 bases at V and 3 bases at J, with 16 bases in the middle. This CDR3 has 13 residues. CDR3: CSVPTSPGYEQYF. Here the CDR3 DNA reads TGCAGTGTTCCGACTAGTCCGGGCTACGAGCAGTACTTC.

This chain uses TRBV29-1 with TRBJ1-5; D gene ambiguous. The CDR3 runs 12 residues. Trimming pared 5 bases from V and 9 bases from J, leaving 14 bases between. CDR1 and CDR2 from the germline V gene are SQVTM and ANQGSEA. CDR3 coding DNA: TGCAGCGTTCATTCGGGATCAGGGCCCCAGCATTTT. Its translation is CSVHSGSGPQHF.

This chain joins TRBV18 and TRBJ1-1, with D uncertain. The V gene's germline CDR1 is KGHSH and CDR2 LQKENI. The CDR3 covers 15 residues. Trimming took off 3 bases at V and 0 bases at J, with 11 bases between the two ends. The CDR3: CASSPVGNMNTEAFF. CDR3 nucleotide sequence: TGTGCCAGCTCACCGGTCGGAAACATGAACACTGAAGCTTTCTTT.

The chain has TRBV5-1 and TRBJ2-2, with 8 bases fitting TRBD1. This CDR3 has 14 residues. Germline-derived CDR1 and CDR2 are SGHRS and YFSETQ. V lost 6 bases, J lost 0 bases, and 1 base stayed unmatched. The CDR3 loop is CASNRGANTGELFF. The CDR3 bases are TGCGCCAGCAACAGGGGGGCGAACACCGGGGAGCTGTTTTTT.

The chain has TRBV6-1 and TRBJ2-7; 7 bases are a match to TRBD1. The CDR3 length is 14 residues. J lost 1 base, V lost 2 bases, and 2 bases had no gene match. Germline values: CDR1 MNHNS, CDR2 SASEGT. CDR3 sequence: CASSEWDRSYEQYF. The CDR3 DNA follows: TGTGCCAGCAGTGAATGGGACAGATCCTACGAGCAGTACTTC.

The chain recombines TRBV5-1 with TRBJ2-1; 7 bases are shared with TRBD2. Germline V CDR1 and CDR2: SGHRS, YFSETQ. V shed 5 bases, J shed 8 bases, and the junction held 10 bases outside the gene matches. The CDR3 is made up of 14 amino acids. CDR3 DNA sequence: TGCGCCAGCAGGAGTTTGCGGGAGCAGCATGAGCAGTTCTTC. Translation gives CASRSLREQHEQFF.

This clonotype was found a few times. The J gene is TRBJ2-5, the V gene TRBV4-2; 7 nucleotides agree with TRBD1. Germline CDR1 LGHNA, CDR2 YNFKEQ. Trimming at V came to 3 bases and at J to 4 bases, leaving 2 bases not matched to a gene. There are 13 residues in the CDR3. This chain's CDR3 is CASSHPGGETQYF. CDR3 DNA sequence: TGTGCCAGCAGCCACCCAGGGGGAGAGACCCAGTACTTC.

The chain carries TRBV11-2 and TRBJ2-2; D possibly corresponds to TRBD1 (5 bases). The CDR3 length is 15 residues. The V end lost 3 bases, the J end lost 4 bases, and 12 bases lay between the germline ends. CDR1 and CDR2 from the germline V gene are SGHAT and FQNNGV. DNA of the CDR3: TGTGCCAGCAGCTTTCAGGGAACGAGCACCGGGGAGCTGTTTTTT. It is translated as CASSFQGTSTGELFF. The full variable domain, in which reference TRBV11-2 and TRBJ2-2 provide the parts outside the CDR3, is EAGVAQSPRYKIIEKRQSVAFWCNPISGHATLYWYQQILGQGPKLLIQFQNNGVVDDSQLPKDRFSAERLKGVDSTLKIQPAKLEDSAVYLCASSFQGTSTGELFFGEGSRLTVL.

This clonotype was seen repeatedly, ten times or more. This CDR3 reads CASRPQASNQPQHF. The CDR3 DNA reads as TGTGCCAGCAGACCACAGGCTTCCAATCAGCCCCAGCATTTT. The V and J genes are TRBV12-3 or TRBV12-4 and TRBJ1-5; perhaps TRBD1 as D (5 bases). CDR3 length: 14 amino acids. Trimming removed 6 bases at V and 3 bases at J, with 12 bases between.

This clonotype was counted only a few times. This chain uses TRBV20-1 with TRBJ1-1; no clear D. Germline CDR1 and CDR2: DFQATT and SNEGSKA (reference sequence). This CDR3 has 11 residues. With 1 base removed from V and 7 bases from J, the gap between germline ends came to 7 bases. This chain's CDR3 is CSARGGGEAFF. As DNA, the CDR3 is TGCAGTGCTAGAGGAGGAGGTGAAGCTTTCTTT.